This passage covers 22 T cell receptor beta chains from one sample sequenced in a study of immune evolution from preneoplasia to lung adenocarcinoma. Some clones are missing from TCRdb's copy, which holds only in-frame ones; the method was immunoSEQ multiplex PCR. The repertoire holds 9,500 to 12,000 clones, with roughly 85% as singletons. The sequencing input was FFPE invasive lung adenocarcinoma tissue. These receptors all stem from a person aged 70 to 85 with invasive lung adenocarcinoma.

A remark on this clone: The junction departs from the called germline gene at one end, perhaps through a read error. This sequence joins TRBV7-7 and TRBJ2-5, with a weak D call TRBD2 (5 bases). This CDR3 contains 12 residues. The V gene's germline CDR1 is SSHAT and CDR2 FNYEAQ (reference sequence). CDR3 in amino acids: CASSSEGETQYF. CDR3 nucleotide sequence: TGTGCTAGCAGCTCTGAGGGAGAGACCCAGTACTTC.

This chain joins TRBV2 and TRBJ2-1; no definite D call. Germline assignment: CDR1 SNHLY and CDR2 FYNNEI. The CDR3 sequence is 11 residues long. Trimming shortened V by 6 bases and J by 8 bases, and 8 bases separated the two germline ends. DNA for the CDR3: TGTGCCAGCAGCACCTTCTATGAGCAGTTCTTC. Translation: CASSTFYEQFF.

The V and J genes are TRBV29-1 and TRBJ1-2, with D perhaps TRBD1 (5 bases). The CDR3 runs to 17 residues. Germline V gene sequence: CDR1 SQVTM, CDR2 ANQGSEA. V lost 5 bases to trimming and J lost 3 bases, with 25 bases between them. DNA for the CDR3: TGCAGCGTTCCCCAAGTGGAAGGGGAGGGGATTGACTATGGCTACACCTTC. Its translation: CSVPQVEGEGIDYGYTF.

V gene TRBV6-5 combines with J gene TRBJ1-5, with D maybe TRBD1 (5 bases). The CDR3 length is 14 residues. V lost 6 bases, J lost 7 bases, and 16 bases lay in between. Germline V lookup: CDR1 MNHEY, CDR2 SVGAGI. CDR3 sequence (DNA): TGTGCCAGCAGCCAGATGGGGGTGGACCAGCCCCAGCATTTT. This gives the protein CASSQMGVDQPQHF.

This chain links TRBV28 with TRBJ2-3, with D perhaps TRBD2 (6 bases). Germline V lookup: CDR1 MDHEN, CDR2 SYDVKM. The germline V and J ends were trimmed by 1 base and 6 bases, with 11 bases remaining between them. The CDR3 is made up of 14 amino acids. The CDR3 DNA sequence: TGTGCCAGCAGTTTATACGGCCGGGGGGATACGCAGTATTTT. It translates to CASSLYGRGDTQYF.

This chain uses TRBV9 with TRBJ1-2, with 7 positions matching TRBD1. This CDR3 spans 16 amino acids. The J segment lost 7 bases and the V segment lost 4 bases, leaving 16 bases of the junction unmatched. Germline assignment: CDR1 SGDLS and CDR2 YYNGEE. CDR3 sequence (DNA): TGTGCCAGCAGCCCTCGGGGACAGCCTTTGGAGGGTGGCTACACCTTC. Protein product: CASSPRGQPLEGGYTF.

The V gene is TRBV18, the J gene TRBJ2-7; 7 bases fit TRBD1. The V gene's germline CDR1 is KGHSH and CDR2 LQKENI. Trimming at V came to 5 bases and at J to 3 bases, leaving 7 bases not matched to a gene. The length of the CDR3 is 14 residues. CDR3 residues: CASSEVPGGYEQYF. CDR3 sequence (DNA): TGTGCCAGCTCAGAGGTCCCAGGGGGCTACGAGCAGTACTTC.

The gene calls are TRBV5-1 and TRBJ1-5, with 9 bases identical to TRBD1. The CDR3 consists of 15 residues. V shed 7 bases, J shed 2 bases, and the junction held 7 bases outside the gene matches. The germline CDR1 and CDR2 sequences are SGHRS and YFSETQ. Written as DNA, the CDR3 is TGCGCCAGCGGAAGGACAGGGGAAGGCAATCAGCCCCAGCATTTT. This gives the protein CASGRTGEGNQPQHF.

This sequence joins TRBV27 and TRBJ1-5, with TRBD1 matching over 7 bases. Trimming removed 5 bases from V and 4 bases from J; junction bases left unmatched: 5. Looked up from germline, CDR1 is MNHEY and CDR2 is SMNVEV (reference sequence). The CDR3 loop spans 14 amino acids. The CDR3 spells CASSPGQRNQPQHF. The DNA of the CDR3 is TGTGCCAGCAGTCCGGGACAGAGGAATCAGCCCCAGCATTTT.

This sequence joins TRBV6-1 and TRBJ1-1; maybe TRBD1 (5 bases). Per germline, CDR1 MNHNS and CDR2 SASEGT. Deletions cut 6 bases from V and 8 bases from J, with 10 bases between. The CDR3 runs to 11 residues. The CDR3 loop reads CASRGTDEAFF. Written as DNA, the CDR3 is TGTGCCAGCAGGGGGACGGACGAAGCTTTCTTT.

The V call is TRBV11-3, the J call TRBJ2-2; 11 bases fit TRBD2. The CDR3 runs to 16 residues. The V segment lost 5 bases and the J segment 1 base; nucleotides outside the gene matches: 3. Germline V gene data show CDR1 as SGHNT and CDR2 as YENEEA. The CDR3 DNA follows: TGTGCCAGCAGCCTAACTAGCGGGAGGAACACCGGGGAGCTGTTTTTT. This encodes CASSLTSGRNTGELFF.

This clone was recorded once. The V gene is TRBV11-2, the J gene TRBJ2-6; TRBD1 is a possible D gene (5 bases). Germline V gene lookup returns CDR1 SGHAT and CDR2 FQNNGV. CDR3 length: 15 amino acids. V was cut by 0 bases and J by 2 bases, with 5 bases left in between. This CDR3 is CASSLEGAGANVLTF. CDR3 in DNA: TGTGCCAGCAGCTTAGAAGGGGCTGGGGCCAACGTCCTGACTTTC.

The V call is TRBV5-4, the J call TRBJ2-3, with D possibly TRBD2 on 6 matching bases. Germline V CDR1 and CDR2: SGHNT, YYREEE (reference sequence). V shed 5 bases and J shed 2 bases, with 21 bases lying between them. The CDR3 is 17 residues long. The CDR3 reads CASSTSTTSHFTDTQYF. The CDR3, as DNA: TGTGCCAGCAGTACCTCCACCACTAGCCACTTCACAGATACGCAGTATTTT.

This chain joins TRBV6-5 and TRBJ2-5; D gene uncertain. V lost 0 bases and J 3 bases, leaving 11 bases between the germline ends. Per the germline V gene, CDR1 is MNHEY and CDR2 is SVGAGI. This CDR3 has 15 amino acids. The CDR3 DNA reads TGTGCCAGCAGTTACTCGATGGCAGACGAAGAGACCCAGTACTTC. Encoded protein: CASSYSMADEETQYF.

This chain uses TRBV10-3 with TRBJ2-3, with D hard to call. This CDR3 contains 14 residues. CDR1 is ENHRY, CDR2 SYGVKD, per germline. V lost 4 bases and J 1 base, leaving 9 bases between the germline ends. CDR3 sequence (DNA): TGTGCCATCAGTGGGGGTGGGGGCACAGATACGCAGTATTTT. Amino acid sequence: CAISGGGGTDTQYF.

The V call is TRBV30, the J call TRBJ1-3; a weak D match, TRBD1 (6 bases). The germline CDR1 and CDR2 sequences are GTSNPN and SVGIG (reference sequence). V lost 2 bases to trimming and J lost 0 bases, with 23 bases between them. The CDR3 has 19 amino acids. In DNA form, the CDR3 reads TGTGCCTGGAGTATAAAACAGTTCAGATCGGGGGCCTCTGGAAACACCATATATTTT. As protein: CAWSIKQFRSGASGNTIYF.

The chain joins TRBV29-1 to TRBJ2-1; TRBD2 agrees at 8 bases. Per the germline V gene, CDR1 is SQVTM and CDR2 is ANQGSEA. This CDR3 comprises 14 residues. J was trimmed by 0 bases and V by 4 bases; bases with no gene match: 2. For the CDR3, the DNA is TGCAGCGTTGGGGCGGGGGGCTCCTACAATGAGCAGTTCTTC. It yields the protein CSVGAGGSYNEQFF.

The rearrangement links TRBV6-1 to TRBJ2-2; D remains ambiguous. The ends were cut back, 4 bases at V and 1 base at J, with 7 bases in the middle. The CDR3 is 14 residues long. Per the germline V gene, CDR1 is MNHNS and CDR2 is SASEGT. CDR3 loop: CASSGTLNTGELFF. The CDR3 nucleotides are TGTGCCAGCAGTGGAACCCTGAACACCGGGGAGCTGTTTTTT.

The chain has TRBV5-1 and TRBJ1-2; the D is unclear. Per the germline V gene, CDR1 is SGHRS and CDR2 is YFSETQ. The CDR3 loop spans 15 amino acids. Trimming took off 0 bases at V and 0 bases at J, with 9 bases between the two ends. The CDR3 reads CASSLVTGPNYGYTF. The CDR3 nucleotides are TGCGCCAGCAGCTTGGTCACCGGGCCTAACTATGGCTACACCTTC.

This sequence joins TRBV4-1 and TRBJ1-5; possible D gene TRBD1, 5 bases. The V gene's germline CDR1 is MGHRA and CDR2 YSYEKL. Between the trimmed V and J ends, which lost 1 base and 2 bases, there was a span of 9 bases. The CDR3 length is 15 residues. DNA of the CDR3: TGCGCCAGCAGCCAAGCAGGGCTGGGCAATCAGCCCCAGCATTTT. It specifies CASSQAGLGNQPQHF.

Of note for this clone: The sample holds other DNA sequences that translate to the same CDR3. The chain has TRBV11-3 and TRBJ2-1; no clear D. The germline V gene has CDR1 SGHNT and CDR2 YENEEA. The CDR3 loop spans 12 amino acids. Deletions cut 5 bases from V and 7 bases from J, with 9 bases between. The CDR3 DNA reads TGTGCCAGCAGCCGCAGTAAGAATGAGCAGTTCTTC. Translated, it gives CASSRSKNEQFF.

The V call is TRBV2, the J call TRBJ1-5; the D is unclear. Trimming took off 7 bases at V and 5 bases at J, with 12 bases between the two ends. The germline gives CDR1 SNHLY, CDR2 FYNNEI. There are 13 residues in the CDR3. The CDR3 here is CASKTFRDQPQHF. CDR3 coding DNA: TGTGCCAGCAAAACCTTTAGGGATCAGCCCCAGCATTTT.